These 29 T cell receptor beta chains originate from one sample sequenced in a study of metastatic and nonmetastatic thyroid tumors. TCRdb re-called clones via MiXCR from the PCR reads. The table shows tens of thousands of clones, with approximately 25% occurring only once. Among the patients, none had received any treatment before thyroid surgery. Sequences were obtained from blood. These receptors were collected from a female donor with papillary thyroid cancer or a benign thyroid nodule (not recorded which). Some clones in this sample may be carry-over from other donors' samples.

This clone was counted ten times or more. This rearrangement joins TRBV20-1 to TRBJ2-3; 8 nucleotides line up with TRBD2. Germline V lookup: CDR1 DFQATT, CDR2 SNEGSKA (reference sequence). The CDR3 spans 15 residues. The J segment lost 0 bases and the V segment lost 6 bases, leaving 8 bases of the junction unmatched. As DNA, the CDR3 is TGCAGTGCCTATAGCGGGACCTTTAGCACAGATACGCAGTATTTT. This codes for CSAYSGTFSTDTQYF.

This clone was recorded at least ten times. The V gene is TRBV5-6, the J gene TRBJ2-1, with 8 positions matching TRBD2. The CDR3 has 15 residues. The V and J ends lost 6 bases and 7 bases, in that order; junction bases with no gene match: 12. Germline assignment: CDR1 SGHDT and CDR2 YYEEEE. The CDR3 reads CASTAGVEWYNEQFF. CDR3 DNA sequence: TGTGCCAGCACAGCGGGAGTTGAATGGTATAATGAGCAGTTCTTC.

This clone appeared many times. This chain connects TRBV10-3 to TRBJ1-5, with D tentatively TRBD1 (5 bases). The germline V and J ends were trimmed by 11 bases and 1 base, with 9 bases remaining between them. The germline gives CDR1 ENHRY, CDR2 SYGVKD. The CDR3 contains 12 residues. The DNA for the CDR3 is TGTGCCTCCCGGGACAGCAATCAGCCCCAGCATTTT. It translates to CASRDSNQPQHF.

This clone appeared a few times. In DNA form, the CDR3 reads TGTGCCATCAGTGATGCTAGCGGGAGACCTTGTGAGCAGTTCTTC. It codes for CAISDASGRPCEQFF. The chain has TRBV10-3 and TRBJ2-1; 10 bases agree with TRBD2. The germline V gene encodes CDR1 ENHRY and CDR2 SYGVKD. V was clipped by 3 bases and J by 9 bases; unmatched bases: 8. The CDR3 consists of 15 residues.

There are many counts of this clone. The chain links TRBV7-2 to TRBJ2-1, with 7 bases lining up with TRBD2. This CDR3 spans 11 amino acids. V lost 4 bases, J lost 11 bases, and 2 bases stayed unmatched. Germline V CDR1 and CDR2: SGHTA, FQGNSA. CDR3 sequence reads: CASSSGTKQFF. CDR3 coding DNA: TGTGCCAGCAGCTCAGGGACTAAGCAGTTCTTC. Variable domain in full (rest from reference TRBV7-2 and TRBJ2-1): GAGVSQSPSNKVTEKGKDVELRCDPISGHTALYWYRQSLGQGLEFLIYFQGNSAPDKSGLPSDRFSAERTGGSVSTLTIQRTQQEDSAVYLCASSSGTKQFFGPGTRLTVL.

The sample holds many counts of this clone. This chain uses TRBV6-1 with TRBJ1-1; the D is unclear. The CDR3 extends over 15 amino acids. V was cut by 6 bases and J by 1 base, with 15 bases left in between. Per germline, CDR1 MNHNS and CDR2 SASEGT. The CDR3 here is CASRLLNSGNTEAFF. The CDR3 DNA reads TGTGCCAGCAGACTCCTAAACAGTGGGAACACTGAAGCTTTCTTT.

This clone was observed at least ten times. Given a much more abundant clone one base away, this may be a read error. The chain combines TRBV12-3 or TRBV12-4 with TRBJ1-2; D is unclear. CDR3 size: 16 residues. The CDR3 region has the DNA TGTGCCAGCAGTTTGGTCGGATTGCGCTCTAACTGTGGCTACACCTTC. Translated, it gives CASSLVGLRSNCGYTF.

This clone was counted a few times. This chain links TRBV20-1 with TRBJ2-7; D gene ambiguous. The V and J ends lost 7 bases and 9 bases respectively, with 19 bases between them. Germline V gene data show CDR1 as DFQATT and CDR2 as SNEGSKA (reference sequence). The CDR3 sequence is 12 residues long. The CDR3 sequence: CSDSALRTVQYF. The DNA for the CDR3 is TGCAGTGATAGTGCCCTAAGGACGGTGCAGTACTTC.

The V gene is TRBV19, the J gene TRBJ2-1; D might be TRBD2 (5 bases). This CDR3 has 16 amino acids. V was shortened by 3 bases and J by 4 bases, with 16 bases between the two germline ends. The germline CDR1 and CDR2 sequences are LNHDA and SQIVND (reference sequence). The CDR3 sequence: CASSMGGRVGYNEQFF. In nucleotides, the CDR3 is TGTGCCAGTAGTATGGGTGGGAGAGTCGGATACAATGAGCAGTTCTTC.

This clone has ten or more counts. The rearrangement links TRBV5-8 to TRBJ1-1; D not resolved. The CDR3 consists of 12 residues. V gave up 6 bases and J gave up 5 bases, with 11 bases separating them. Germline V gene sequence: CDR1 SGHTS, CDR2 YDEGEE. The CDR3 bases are TGTGCCAGCATCCTTGATAGGACTGAAGCTTTCTTT. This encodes CASILDRTEAFF. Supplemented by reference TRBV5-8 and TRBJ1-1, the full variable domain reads EAGVTQSPTHLIKTRGQQATLRCSPISGHTSVYWYQQALGLGLQFLLWYDEGEERNRGNFPPRFSGRQFPNYSSELNVNALELEDSALYLCASILDRTEAFFGQGTRLTVV.

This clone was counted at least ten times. The CDR3 coding sequence is TGTGCCAGCACCGTAGCGGGAGAAGGGCGCGAGCAGTACTTC. This encodes CASTVAGEGREQYF. The V and J genes are TRBV3-1 and TRBJ2-7; 9 bases agree with TRBD2. J was trimmed by 6 bases and V by 7 bases; bases with no gene match: 10. The CDR3 is 14 amino acids. The germline CDR1 and CDR2 sequences are LGHDT and YNNKEL (reference sequence).

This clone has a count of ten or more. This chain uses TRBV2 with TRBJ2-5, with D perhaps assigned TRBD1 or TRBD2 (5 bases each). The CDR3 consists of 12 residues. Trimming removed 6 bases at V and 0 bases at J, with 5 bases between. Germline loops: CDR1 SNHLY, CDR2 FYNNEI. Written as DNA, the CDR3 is TGTGCCAGCAGGGGGGACCAAGAGACCCAGTACTTC. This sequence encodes CASRGDQETQYF.

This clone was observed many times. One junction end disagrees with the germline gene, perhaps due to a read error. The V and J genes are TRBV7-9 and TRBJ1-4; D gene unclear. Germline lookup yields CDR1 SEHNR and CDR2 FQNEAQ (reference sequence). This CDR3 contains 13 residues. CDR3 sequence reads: CASSLDLNGKLFF. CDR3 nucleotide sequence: TGTGCCAGCAGCTTAGACCTAAATGGAAAACTGTTTTTT.

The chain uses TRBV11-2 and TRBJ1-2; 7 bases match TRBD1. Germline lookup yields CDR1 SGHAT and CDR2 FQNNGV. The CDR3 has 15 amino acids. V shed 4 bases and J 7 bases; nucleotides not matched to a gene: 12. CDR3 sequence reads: CASSSQGWGLGGYTF. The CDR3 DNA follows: TGTGCCAGCAGCTCACAGGGGTGGGGCCTTGGTGGCTACACCTTC.

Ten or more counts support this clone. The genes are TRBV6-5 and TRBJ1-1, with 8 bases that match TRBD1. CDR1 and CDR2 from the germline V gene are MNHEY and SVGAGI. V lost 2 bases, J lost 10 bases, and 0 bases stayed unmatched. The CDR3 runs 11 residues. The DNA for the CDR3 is TGTGCCAGCAGTTACGACAGGGGAGCTTTCTTT. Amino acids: CASSYDRGAFF.

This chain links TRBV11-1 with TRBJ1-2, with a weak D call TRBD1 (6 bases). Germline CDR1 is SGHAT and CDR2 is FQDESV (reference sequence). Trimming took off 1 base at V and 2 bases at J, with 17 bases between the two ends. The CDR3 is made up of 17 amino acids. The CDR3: CASSLGGGGRPNYGYTF. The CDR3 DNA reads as TGTGCCAGCAGCTTAGGAGGTGGGGGCAGGCCGAACTATGGCTACACCTTC.

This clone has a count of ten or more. CDR3 DNA: TGTGCCAGCAGCTTGGACGGAACCTATGGCTACACCTTC. This gives the protein CASSLDGTYGYTF. V usage is TRBV7-9 and J usage is TRBJ1-2; unclear D gene. The V and J ends lost 3 bases and 4 bases respectively, with 9 bases between them. The CDR3 has 13 amino acids. CDR1 is SEHNR and CDR2 is FQNEAQ in the germline V gene (reference sequence).

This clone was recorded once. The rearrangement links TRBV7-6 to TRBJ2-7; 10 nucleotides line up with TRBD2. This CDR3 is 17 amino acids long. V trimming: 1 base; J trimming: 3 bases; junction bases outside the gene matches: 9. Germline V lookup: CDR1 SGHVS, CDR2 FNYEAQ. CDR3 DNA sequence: TGTGCCAGCAGCTTAGGCTCGGGACTAGCGATCCTCTACGAGCAGTACTTC. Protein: CASSLGSGLAILYEQYF.

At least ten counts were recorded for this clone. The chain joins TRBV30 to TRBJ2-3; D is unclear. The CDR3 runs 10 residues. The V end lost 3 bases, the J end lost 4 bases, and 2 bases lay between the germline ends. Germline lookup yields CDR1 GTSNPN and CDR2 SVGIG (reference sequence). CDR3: CAWSADTQYF. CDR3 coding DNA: TGTGCCTGGAGCGCAGATACGCAGTATTTT. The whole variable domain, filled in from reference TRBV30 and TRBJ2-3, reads SQTIHQWPATLVQPVGSPLSLECTVEGTSNPNLYWYRQAAGRGLQLLFYSVGIGQISSEVPQNLSASRPQDRQFILSSKKLLLSDSGFYLCAWSADTQYFGPGTRLTVL.

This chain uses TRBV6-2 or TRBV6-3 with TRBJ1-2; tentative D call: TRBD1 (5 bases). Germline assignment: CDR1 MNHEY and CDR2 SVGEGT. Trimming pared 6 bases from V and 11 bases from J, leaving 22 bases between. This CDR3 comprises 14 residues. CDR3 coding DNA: TGTGCCAGCAGGTTGGGGAGGGGCGCGGATCGGTACACCTTC. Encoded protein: CASRLGRGADRYTF.

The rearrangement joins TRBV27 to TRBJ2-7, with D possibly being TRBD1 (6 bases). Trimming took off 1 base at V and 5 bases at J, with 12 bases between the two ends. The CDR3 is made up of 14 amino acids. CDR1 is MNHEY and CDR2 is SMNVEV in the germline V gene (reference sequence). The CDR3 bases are TGTGCCAGCAGTTTATTTACAGGGTTCGACGAGCAGTACTTC. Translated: CASSLFTGFDEQYF.

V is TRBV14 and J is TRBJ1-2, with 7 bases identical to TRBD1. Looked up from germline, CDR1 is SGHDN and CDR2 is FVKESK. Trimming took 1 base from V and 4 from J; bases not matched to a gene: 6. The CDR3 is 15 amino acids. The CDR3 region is CASSQVAGQSYGYTF. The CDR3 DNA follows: TGTGCCAGCAGCCAAGTTGCGGGACAGAGCTATGGCTACACCTTC. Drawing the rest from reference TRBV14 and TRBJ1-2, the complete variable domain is EAGVTQFPSHSVIEKGQTVTLRCDPISGHDNLYWYRRVMGKEIKFLLHFVKESKQDESGMPNNRFLAERTGGTYSTLKVQPAELEDSGVYFCASSQVAGQSYGYTFGSGTRLTVV.

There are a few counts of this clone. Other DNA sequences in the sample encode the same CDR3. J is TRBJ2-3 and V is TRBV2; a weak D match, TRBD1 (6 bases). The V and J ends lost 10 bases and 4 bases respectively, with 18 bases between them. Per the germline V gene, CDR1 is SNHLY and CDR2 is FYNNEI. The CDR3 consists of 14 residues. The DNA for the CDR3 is TGTGCCACCAAAGGGGGTCTAGTCTCAGATACGCAGTATTTT. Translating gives CATKGGLVSDTQYF.

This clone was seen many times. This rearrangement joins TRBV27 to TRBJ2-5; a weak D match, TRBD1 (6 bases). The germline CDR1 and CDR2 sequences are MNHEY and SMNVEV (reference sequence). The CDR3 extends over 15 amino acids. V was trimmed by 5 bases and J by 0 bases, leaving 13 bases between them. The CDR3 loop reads CASSQLTGNQETQYF. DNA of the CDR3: TGTGCCAGCAGTCAACTTACAGGGAACCAAGAGACCCAGTACTTC.

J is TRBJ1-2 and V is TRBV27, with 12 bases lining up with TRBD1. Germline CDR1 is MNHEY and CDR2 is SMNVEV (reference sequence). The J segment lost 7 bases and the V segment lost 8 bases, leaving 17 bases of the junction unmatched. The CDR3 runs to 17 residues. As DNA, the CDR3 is TGTGCCAGCCGCCGAAACGGGACAGGGGGCACGGAGTCTGGCTACACCTTC. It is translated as CASRRNGTGGTESGYTF.

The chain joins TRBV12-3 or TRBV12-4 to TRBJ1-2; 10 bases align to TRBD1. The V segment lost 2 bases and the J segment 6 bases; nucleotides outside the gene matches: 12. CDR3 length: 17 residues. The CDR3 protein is CASSLSAADRGSDGYTF. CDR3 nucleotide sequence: TGTGCCAGCAGTTTATCGGCCGCGGACAGGGGGTCGGATGGCTACACCTTC.

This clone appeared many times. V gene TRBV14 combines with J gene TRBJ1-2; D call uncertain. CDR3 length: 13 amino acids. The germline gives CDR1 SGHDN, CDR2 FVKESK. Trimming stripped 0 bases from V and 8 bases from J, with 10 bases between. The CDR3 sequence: CASSQDLGSGYTF. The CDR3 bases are TGTGCCAGCAGCCAAGACTTGGGTTCGGGCTACACCTTC.

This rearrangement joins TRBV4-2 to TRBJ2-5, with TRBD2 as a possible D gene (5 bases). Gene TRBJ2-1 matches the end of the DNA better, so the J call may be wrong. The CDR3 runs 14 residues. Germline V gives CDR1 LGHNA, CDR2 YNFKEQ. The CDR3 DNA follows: TGTGCCAGCAGCACCTCTAGCTCCGTAGAGACCCAGTTCTTC. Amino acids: CASSTSSSVETQFF.

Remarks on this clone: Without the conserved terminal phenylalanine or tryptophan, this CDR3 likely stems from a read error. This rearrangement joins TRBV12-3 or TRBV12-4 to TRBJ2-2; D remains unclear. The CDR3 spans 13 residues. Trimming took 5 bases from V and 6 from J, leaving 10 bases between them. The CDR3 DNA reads TGTGCCAGCAGTCCCCCTCGGGCCGGGGAGCTGTTTTGT. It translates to CASSPPRAGELFC.